The 31 T cell receptor beta chains in this list originate from one sample, sequenced in a study of blood T cell repertoires in COVID-19. Using immunoSEQ multiplex PCR, the repertoire was profiled, and TCRdb retains in-frame clones only, with some absent. The sample yields more than 95,000 clones, about four fifths seen once. What was sequenced was peripheral blood. These receptors all stem from a man aged 60-69 years with acute or convalescent COVID-19.

The V and J genes are TRBV6-5 and TRBJ1-2; TRBD1 agrees at 7 bases. Germline-derived CDR1 and CDR2 are MNHEY and SVGAGI. V lost 0 bases, J lost 2 bases, and 3 bases stayed unmatched. CDR3 length: 15 amino acids. CDR3 amino acids: CASSYSRDRNYGYTF. The CDR3 nucleotides are TGTGCCAGCAGTTACTCCCGGGACAGAAACTATGGCTACACCTTC.

This clone was recorded only once. This sequence joins TRBV4-1 and TRBJ1-5; D gene ambiguous. Trimming left V 4 bases short and J 3 bases short, with 4 bases between. The CDR3 is 12 residues long. CDR1 is MGHRA and CDR2 is YSYEKL in the germline V gene. CDR3 sequence (DNA): TGCGCCAGCAGCCGGCCCAATCAGCCCCAGCATTTT. Residues: CASSRPNQPQHF.

In its sample, this clone was seen a few times. The chain is built from TRBV9 and TRBJ2-1; the match to TRBD2 covers 13 bases. J lost 0 bases, V lost 0 bases, and 3 bases had no gene match. Germline CDR1 SGDLS, CDR2 YYNGEE. This CDR3 comprises 18 residues. In DNA form, the CDR3 reads TGTGCCAGCAGCGTAGGCTGGACTAGCGGGAGCTCCTACAATGAGCAGTTCTTC. Translating it yields CASSVGWTSGSSYNEQFF.

This chain uses TRBV7-6 with TRBJ2-2; 7 nucleotides agree with TRBD2. CDR1 and CDR2 (germline): SGHVS, FNYEAQ. This CDR3 is 15 amino acids long. V shed 2 bases, J shed 0 bases, and the junction held 0 bases outside the gene matches. The CDR3 loop is CASSLSGTNTGELFF. The CDR3 nucleotides read TGTGCCAGCAGCTTAAGCGGGACGAACACCGGGGAGCTGTTTTTT.

This clone was recorded a few times. V gene TRBV4-2 combines with J gene TRBJ1-5; D is uncertain. The CDR3 loop spans 15 amino acids. CDR1 LGHNA and CDR2 YNFKEQ come from the germline V gene. Trimming pared 2 bases from V and 0 bases from J, leaving 8 bases between. The CDR3 reads CASSQYVNSNQPQHF. The CDR3 DNA is TGTGCCAGCAGCCAATATGTTAATAGCAATCAGCCCCAGCATTTT.

The chain links TRBV7-6 to TRBJ2-3; D not resolved. Germline V lookup: CDR1 SGHVS, CDR2 FNYEAQ. V lost 1 base and J 1 base, leaving 9 bases between the germline ends. The CDR3 consists of 15 residues. The CDR3 region is CASSLVSVRTDTQYF. The CDR3 region has the DNA TGTGCCAGCAGCTTAGTATCGGTGCGCACAGATACGCAGTATTTT.

The J gene is TRBJ1-2, the V gene TRBV6-1; 8 positions agree with TRBD1. The CDR3 length is 13 residues. V lost 5 bases and J lost 7; bases outside the gene matches: 6. Germline CDR1 reads MNHNS; CDR2 reads SASEGT. The CDR3 reads CASSYQGARGYTF. The CDR3 coding sequence is TGTGCCAGCAGTTATCAGGGGGCGCGTGGCTACACCTTC.

CDR3 sequence: CATSDHTGTAGEKLFF. As DNA, the CDR3 is TGTGCCACCAGTGACCATACCGGGACGGCGGGAGAAAAACTGTTTTTT. The chain uses TRBV24-1 and TRBJ1-4; D possibly corresponds to TRBD1 (5 bases). The V end was cut by 4 bases, the J end by 8 bases, with 19 bases between. Germline assignment: CDR1 KGHDR and CDR2 SFDVKD. The length of the CDR3 is 16 residues.

The CDR3 DNA reads as TGTGCCAGCAGCTTTCGGGGTGCAGAGGCTTTCTTT. Encoded protein: CASSFRGAEAFF. The V and J genes are TRBV5-6 and TRBJ1-1; D remains unclear. Trimming took 2 bases from V and 11 from J, leaving 13 bases between them. This CDR3 comprises 12 residues. Germline CDR1 reads SGHDT; CDR2 reads YYEEEE. Looking up the rest from reference TRBV5-6 and TRBJ1-1 gives the full variable domain: DAGVTQSPTHLIKTRGQQVTLRCSPKSGHDTVSWYQQALGQGPQFIFQYYEEEERQRGNFPDRFSGHQFPNYSSELNVNALLLGDSALYLCASSFRGAEAFFGQGTRLTVV.

V gene TRBV5-1 combines with J gene TRBJ2-5; D gene ambiguous. The germline V gene has CDR1 SGHRS and CDR2 YFSETQ. The CDR3 consists of 14 residues. With 2 bases removed from V and 3 bases from J, the gap between germline ends came to 11 bases. The CDR3 DNA reads TGCGCCAGCAGCTTTGGGCAGATTGAAGAGACCCAGTACTTC. Amino acid sequence: CASSFGQIEETQYF.

This chain links TRBV3-1 (or the pseudogene TRBV3-2) with TRBJ2-2; D remains ambiguous. This CDR3 has 15 residues. Trimming stripped 1 base from V and 5 bases from J, with 11 bases between. Germline CDR1 reads LGHDT; CDR2 reads YNNKEL (reference sequence). The CDR3 sequence is CASSQVQALTGELFF. In nucleotides, the CDR3 is TGTGCCAGCAGCCAAGTCCAGGCGCTTACCGGGGAGCTGTTTTTT.

The chain combines TRBV2 with TRBJ1-2; possible D gene TRBD1, 5 bases. This CDR3 has 11 amino acids. V shed 8 bases and J shed 5 bases, with 9 bases lying between them. The germline gives CDR1 SNHLY, CDR2 FYNNEI. CDR3 sequence (DNA): TGTGCCAGCCTCGGGGGGTATGGCTACACCTTC. It translates to CASLGGYGYTF.

This sequence joins TRBV3-1 (or the pseudogene TRBV3-2) and TRBJ1-2; D gene unclear. V dropped 0 bases and J dropped 8 bases, with 13 bases sitting between them. CDR3 length: 14 amino acids. Germline V CDR1 and CDR2: LGHDT, YNNKEL (reference sequence). In nucleotides, the CDR3 is TGTGCCAGCAGCCAAGATAACAGTATTGGAGGCTACACCTTC. Amino acid sequence: CASSQDNSIGGYTF.

The V gene is TRBV6-6, the J gene TRBJ1-3, with a weak D call TRBD1 (5 bases). This CDR3 is 15 amino acids long. Per the germline V gene, CDR1 is MNHNY and CDR2 is SVGAGI (reference sequence). V was cut by 0 bases and J by 4 bases, with 10 bases left in between. CDR3 region: CASSYSTVSGNTIYF. The CDR3 bases are TGTGCCAGCAGTTACTCGACAGTTTCAGGAAACACCATATATTTT.

The chain employs TRBV7-9 and TRBJ1-2; 12 bases match TRBD1. V lost 5 bases, J lost 7 bases, and 8 bases stayed unmatched. CDR3 length: 15 residues. Germline CDR1 reads SEHNR; CDR2 reads FQNEAQ (reference sequence). The CDR3 DNA is TGTGCCAGCAGCCCACCGGGACAGGGGGCTGGTGGCTACACCTTC. This sequence encodes CASSPPGQGAGGYTF.

The chain combines TRBV28 with TRBJ2-5; possible D gene TRBD2, 7 bases. Germline CDR1 MDHEN, CDR2 SYDVKM. The CDR3 is 13 residues long. The CDR3 spells CASRGGAGETQYF. The CDR3 DNA sequence: TGTGCGTCTAGAGGGGGGGCAGGGGAGACCCAGTACTTC.

The chain uses TRBV3-1 (or the pseudogene TRBV3-2) and TRBJ1-6; 7 nucleotides match TRBD1. This CDR3 contains 16 residues. The junction had 10 bases not matched to a gene; V was cut back by 1 base and J by 10 bases. The germline CDR1 and CDR2 sequences are LGHDT and YNNKEL (reference sequence). CDR3 region: CASSQGTGALGSPLHF. DNA for the CDR3: TGTGCCAGCAGCCAAGGTACAGGGGCCTTGGGGTCACCCCTCCACTTT.

The V and J genes are TRBV10-1 and TRBJ1-4, with 10 nucleotides matching TRBD1. Looked up from germline, CDR1 is WNHNN and CDR2 is SYGVQD (reference sequence). J lost 7 bases, V lost 6 bases, and 2 bases had no gene match. This CDR3 has 13 amino acids. For the CDR3, the DNA is TGCGCCAGCAGCCGGACAGGGGGTGAAAAACTGTTTTTT. The encoded protein is CASSRTGGEKLFF.

This clone was observed at least ten times. This sequence joins TRBV12-5 and TRBJ2-2, with D possibly being TRBD1 (6 bases). Per the germline V gene, CDR1 is LGHNT and CDR2 is FRNRAP. CDR3 length equals 17 residues. With 9 bases removed from V and 4 bases from J, the gap between germline ends came to 24 bases. The DNA for the CDR3 is TGTGCTAGCCAGCTCCGGGACATGCGACATGGCACCGGGGAGCTGTTTTTT. It codes for CASQLRDMRHGTGELFF. Variable domain in full (rest from reference TRBV12-5 and TRBJ2-2): DARVTQTPRHKVTEMGQEVTMRCQPILGHNTVFWYRQTMMQGLELLAYFRNRAPLDDSGMPKDRFSAEMPDATLATLKIQPSEPRDSAVYFCASQLRDMRHGTGELFFGEGSRLTVL.

This chain uses TRBV28 with TRBJ2-1; D is unresolved. Between the trimmed V and J ends, which lost 7 bases and 2 bases, there was a span of 12 bases. CDR3 length: 14 amino acids. The V gene's germline CDR1 is MDHEN and CDR2 SYDVKM. CDR3 protein: CASMRPPPYNEQFF. The CDR3 bases are TGTGCCAGCATGAGGCCCCCACCCTACAATGAGCAGTTCTTC.

V gene TRBV2 combines with J gene TRBJ2-2; D is perhaps TRBD2 (6 bases). Germline V gene lookup returns CDR1 SNHLY and CDR2 FYNNEI. The CDR3 is 14 residues long. The V end lost 4 bases, the J end lost 7 bases, and 13 bases lay between the germline ends. This chain's CDR3 is CASSALAVGGELFF. The DNA of the CDR3 is TGTGCCAGCAGTGCGTTAGCGGTGGGCGGGGAGCTGTTTTTT.

The rearrangement joins TRBV7-2 to TRBJ2-7, with D unresolved. V was clipped by 5 bases and J by 4 bases, with 9 bases between them. CDR1 and CDR2 from the germline V gene are SGHTA and FQGNSA. This CDR3 spans 12 amino acids. The chain's CDR3 is CASSRQLYEQYF. The CDR3 DNA follows: TGTGCCAGCAGCCGCCAGTTGTACGAGCAGTACTTC. The full variable domain, rest sourced from reference TRBV7-2 and TRBJ2-7, is GAGVSQSPSNKVTEKGKDVELRCDPISGHTALYWYRQSLGQGLEFLIYFQGNSAPDKSGLPSDRFSAERTGGSVSTLTIQRTQQEDSAVYLCASSRQLYEQYFGPGTRLTVT.

The V gene is TRBV24-1, the J gene TRBJ2-3; 14 bases are shared with TRBD2. CDR1 is KGHDR and CDR2 is SFDVKD in the germline V gene. The CDR3 is made up of 16 amino acids. Losses at the gene ends were 4 bases for V and 14 bases for J; bases not matched to a gene: 13. CDR3 sequence reads: CATSDGGGTSGRASYF. The CDR3 bases are TGTGCCACCAGTGACGGGGGCGGGACTAGCGGGAGAGCCTCGTATTTT.

The chain recombines TRBV28 with TRBJ1-4, with 8 bases aligning to TRBD1. This CDR3 comprises 18 residues. CDR1 and CDR2 (germline): MDHEN, SYDVKM. V was pared by 2 bases and J by 4 bases, with 12 bases of the junction left unmatched. In DNA form, the CDR3 reads TGTGCCAGCAGTTTACTTACGGACAGGGTTGTAGGTAATGAAAAACTGTTTTTT. Residues: CASSLLTDRVVGNEKLFF.

J is TRBJ1-1 and V is TRBV18, with 7 nucleotides matching TRBD1. The CDR3 runs to 13 residues. V lost 3 bases to trimming and J lost 5 bases; unmatched junction nucleotides: 3. CDR1 and CDR2 (germline): KGHSH, LQKENI. In nucleotides, the CDR3 is TGTGCCAGCTCACCGACAGGGAGGACTGAAGCTTTCTTT. Translated: CASSPTGRTEAFF.

V is TRBV10-3 and J is TRBJ1-5; D perhaps matches TRBD1 (5 bases). This CDR3 is built from 15 residues. V shed 8 bases and J shed 0 bases, with 14 bases lying between them. Germline lookup yields CDR1 ENHRY and CDR2 SYGVKD. CDR3 sequence: CAIFVRTTSNQPQHF. In DNA, the CDR3 is TGTGCCATCTTCGTTCGGACAACTAGCAATCAGCCCCAGCATTTT.

This chain joins TRBV28 and TRBJ1-1; D uncertain. Per the germline V gene, CDR1 is MDHEN and CDR2 is SYDVKM. The length of the CDR3 is 14 residues. Trimming pared 2 bases from V and 1 base from J, leaving 8 bases between. The CDR3 sequence is CASSLSEGNTEAFF. CDR3 nucleotide sequence: TGTGCCAGCAGTTTAAGTGAGGGGAACACTGAAGCTTTCTTT. The variable domain in full, with the rest retrieved from reference TRBV28 and TRBJ1-1, is DVKVTQSSRYLVKRTGEKVFLECVQDMDHENMFWYRQDPGLGLRLIYFSYDVKMKEKGDIPEGYSVSREKKERFSLILESASTNQTSMYLCASSLSEGNTEAFFGQGTRLTVV.

The chain has TRBV24-1 and TRBJ1-1, with 7 bases matching TRBD1. CDR1 KGHDR and CDR2 SFDVKD come from the germline V gene. The junction had 7 bases not matched to a gene; V was cut back by 4 bases and J by 3 bases. CDR3 length equals 15 residues. The chain's CDR3 is CATSDLGTEDTEAFF. The CDR3 region has the DNA TGTGCCACCAGTGACTTAGGGACAGAGGACACTGAAGCTTTCTTT.

This clone was seen a single time. The chain is built from TRBV6-2 or TRBV6-3 and TRBJ2-5; weak D call: TRBD1 (5 bases). The germline V gene has CDR1 MNHEY and CDR2 SVGEGT. The CDR3 spans 19 residues. Trimming stripped 2 bases from V and 5 bases from J, with 27 bases between. The CDR3 region has the DNA TGTGCCAGCAGTTACCCGCCATCTTCCGAGAAGGGGATTTGGGAGACCCAGTACTTC. Amino acids: CASSYPPSSEKGIWETQYF.

This clone was picked up a small number of times. This rearrangement joins TRBV7-9 to TRBJ2-6, with 9 positions matching TRBD1. Germline lookup yields CDR1 SEHNR and CDR2 FQNEAQ (reference sequence). Trimming removed 11 bases from V and 2 bases from J; junction bases left unmatched: 1. This CDR3 spans 13 amino acids. The CDR3 DNA reads as TGTGCCGGGGACAGGGCTGGGGCCAACGTCCTGACTTTC. This gives the protein CAGDRAGANVLTF.

The chain has TRBV5-1 and TRBJ2-5; the D is unclear. The germline V gene has CDR1 SGHRS and CDR2 YFSETQ. The CDR3 is 13 amino acids. Trimming pared 4 bases from V and 4 bases from J, leaving 11 bases between. CDR3 nucleotide sequence: TGCGCCAGCAGCCCGTTACAGTCAGAGACCCAGTACTTC. It yields the protein CASSPLQSETQYF.